The present entry profiles one T cell receptor (beta chain) with its context. Its specificity is unknown. A read error may account for a junction end that differs from germline. The data are from a study of PD-L1 blockade in urothelial cancer. About the study: Patients, treated from about 2014 onward, received atezolizumab 1,200 mg intravenously every 3 weeks.

Patient sample counts ranged from 1 to 8, pretreatment and on-treatment. Points from the study as a whole: Better survival was predicted by below-median pretreatment blood TCR clonality.

The investigators introduced synthetic TCR analog templates into each PCR as spikes. The method was immunoSEQ multiplex PCR; TCRdb's version includes in-frame clones alone and lacks a portion of them. The sample holds some 25,000 clones, 86% seen once. The length of the CDR3 is 12 residues. Germline V gives CDR1 SEHNR, CDR2 FQNEAQ (reference sequence). This chain uses TRBV7-9 with TRBJ2-7; D is undetermined. This TCR was sampled from a man between 60 and 75 years old with urothelial cancer. Sample: PBMCs, taken around atezolizumab (anti-PD-L1) treatment. CDR3 nucleotide sequence: TGTGCCAGCAGTTTAGGGCCTCTCGTGGCGTACTTC. Its translation is CASSLGPLVAYF.